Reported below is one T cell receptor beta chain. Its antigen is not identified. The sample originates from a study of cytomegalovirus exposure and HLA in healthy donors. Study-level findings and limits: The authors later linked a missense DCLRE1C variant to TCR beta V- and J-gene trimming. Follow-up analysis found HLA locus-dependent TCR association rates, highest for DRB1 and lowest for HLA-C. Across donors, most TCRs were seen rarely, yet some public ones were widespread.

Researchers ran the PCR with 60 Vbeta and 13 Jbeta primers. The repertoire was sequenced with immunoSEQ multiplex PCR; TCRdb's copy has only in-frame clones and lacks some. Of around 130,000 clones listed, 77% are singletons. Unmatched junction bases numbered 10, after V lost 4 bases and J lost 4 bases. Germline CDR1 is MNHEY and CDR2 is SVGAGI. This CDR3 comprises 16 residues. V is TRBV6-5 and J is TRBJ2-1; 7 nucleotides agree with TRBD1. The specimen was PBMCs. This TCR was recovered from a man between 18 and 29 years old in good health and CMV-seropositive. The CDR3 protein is CASSSPQGRRYNEQFF. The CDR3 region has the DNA TGTGCCAGCAGTTCCCCACAGGGGCGGAGGTACAATGAGCAGTTCTTC.